The clone carrying this TCR beta chain was seen only once. This sample is drawn from a study of T cell responses to AZD1222 COVID-19 vaccine. The protocol was immunoSEQ multiplex PCR, while the TCRdb copy is restricted to in-frame clones and leaves out a portion. The repertoire holds 130,000 to 150,000 clones, about 82% seen once, with approximately 5% in the top ten. CDR1 SGHVS and CDR2 FQNEAQ come from the germline V gene. The CDR3 is 13 amino acids. V lost 5 bases to trimming and J lost 5 bases; unmatched junction nucleotides: 4. This receptor was identified in an adult who received the AZD1222 COVID-19 vaccine. The chain has TRBV7-8 and TRBJ1-2, with 8 bases identical to TRBD1. The sequencing here drew on peripheral blood, taken 28 days after the second AZD1222 dose. CDR3 DNA: TGTGCCAGCAGCCAACAGGGGGAATATGGCTACACCTTC. Translation: CASSQQGEYGYTF. The full variable domain, rest sourced from reference TRBV7-8 and TRBJ1-2, is GAGVSQSPRYKVAKRGQDVALRCDPISGHVSLFWYQQALGQGPEFLTYFQNEAQLDKSGLPSDRFFAERPEGSVSTLKIQRTQQEDSAVYLCASSQQGEYGYTFGSGTRLTVV.